This TCR beta chain was identified during a study of early T cells in non-severe SARS-CoV-2 infection. About the study: Sequencing input comprised bulk RNA from unsorted whole blood; chain pairing was not available.

This CDR3 has 11 amino acids. Trimming shortened V by 6 bases and J by 11 bases, and 13 bases separated the two germline ends. Per the germline V gene, CDR1 is ENHRY and CDR2 is SYGVKD. Individual cDNA molecules received unique molecular identifiers during library preparation. MiXCR was run by TCRdb on the 5' RACE reads, yielding one entry per CDR3 protein. Here the sample spans tens of thousands of distinct CDR3 sequences, roughly 15% being singletons. Broader study findings: VDJdb matching, biased toward anti-spike CD8 responses, missed private and CD4 specificities.

There are a few counts of this clonotype. The antigen is not known. The chain carries TRBV10-3 and TRBJ1-1; D unresolved. The source material was whole blood, sampled at baseline. This clonotype was obtained from an adult who was a healthcare worker with PCR-confirmed SARS-CoV-2 infection or an uninfected control (not recorded which). In nucleotides, the CDR3 is TGTGCCATCAGGGAAACCGCGGGGGCTTTCTTT. Its protein product is CAIRETAGAFF.